These 25 T cell receptor beta chains share one sample of origin, sequenced in a study of T-cell reconstitution after alpha-beta-depleted transplantation in children. Unique molecular identifiers were used in preparing the TCRbeta library. TCRdb itself ran the PCR reads through MiXCR, one entry per CDR3 protein. The sample contains 640,000 or so distinct CDR3 sequences, around a sixth of which appear only once. The sample consisted of PBMCs from the stem cell graft donor, taken from the stem cell graft. These receptors were collected from a human donor who donated a stem cell graft to a child with acute myeloid leukemia.

This clonotype showed up many times. V usage is TRBV6-4 and J usage is TRBJ1-5; D call uncertain. The CDR3 consists of 13 residues. The germline gives CDR1 MRHNA, CDR2 SNTAGT. V dropped 7 bases and J dropped 4 bases, with 11 bases sitting between them. The CDR3 reads CASIRRRNQPQHF. CDR3 nucleotide sequence: TGTGCCAGCATTCGACGGAGGAATCAGCCCCAGCATTTT.

The chain links TRBV28 to TRBJ2-7; D is undetermined. The CDR3 length is 14 residues. Germline CDR1 MDHEN, CDR2 SYDVKM. Trimming took 11 bases from V and 5 from J, leaving 22 bases between them. This CDR3 is CASTSHSPKDEQYV. CDR3 bases: TGTGCCTCCACTTCCCACTCCCCCAAGGACGAGCAGTACGTC.

This clonotype has more than one count but fewer than ten. CDR3 sequence: CASSATGGQYF. The CDR3 DNA sequence: TGCGCCAGCAGCGCGACAGGAGGGCAGTACTTC. The chain carries TRBV5-1 and TRBJ2-7, with D possibly TRBD1 on 6 matching bases. V was clipped by 4 bases and J by 9 bases, with 11 bases between them. Germline assignment: CDR1 SGHRS and CDR2 YFSETQ. The CDR3 length is 11 residues.

This clonotype showed up just a few times. CDR3 in amino acids: CASSVGSTNNEQFF. For the CDR3, the DNA is TGTGCCAGCAGCGTAGGAAGTACTAACAATGAGCAGTTCTTC. The chain links TRBV9 to TRBJ2-1, with D hard to call. Germline values: CDR1 SGDLS, CDR2 YYNGEE. V was shortened by 0 bases and J by 5 bases, with 9 bases between the two germline ends. This CDR3 is built from 14 residues. The complete variable domain, with remaining parts taken from reference TRBV9 and TRBJ2-1, reads DSGVTQTPKHLITATGQRVTLRCSPRSGDLSVYWYQQSLDQGLQFLIQYYNGEERAKGNILERFSAQQFPDLHSELNLSSLELGDSALYFCASSVGSTNNEQFFGPGTRLTVL.

This clonotype turned up a few times. The J gene is TRBJ1-2, the V gene TRBV4-1, with 7 bases identical to TRBD1. Germline CDR1 reads MGHRA; CDR2 reads YSYEKL. Unmatched junction bases numbered 8, after V lost 10 bases and J lost 6 bases. The CDR3 is made up of 12 amino acids. The CDR3 DNA reads as TGCGCCATCAAGGAGGGGGCGGATGGCTACACCTTC. It is translated as CAIKEGADGYTF.

The rearrangement uses TRBV4-1 and TRBJ2-1, with 12 bases lining up with TRBD1. Germline trimming cut 4 bases from V and 5 bases from J; bases unmatched to any gene: 3. The CDR3 totals 15 residues. CDR1 and CDR2 from the germline V gene are MGHRA and YSYEKL. In DNA form, the CDR3 reads TGCGCCAGCAGCCCGGGACAGGGGGCAGACAATGAGCAGTTCTTC. It yields the protein CASSPGQGADNEQFF.

This chain links TRBV24-1 with TRBJ2-1, with D perhaps matching TRBD1 or TRBD2 (6 bases each). This CDR3 has 15 amino acids. Trimming shortened V by 0 bases and J by 7 bases, and 12 bases separated the two germline ends. Germline loops: CDR1 KGHDR, CDR2 SFDVKD. The CDR3 nucleotides are TGTGCCACCAGTGATTTGGCCAGGGGAGGTAATGAGCAGTTCTTC. Encoded protein: CATSDLARGGNEQFF.

On this clonotype: An end of the junction differs from the germline gene, which may be a read error. The V call is TRBV5-6, the J call TRBJ2-5; no definite D call. Looked up from germline, CDR1 is SGHDT and CDR2 is YYEEEE. The CDR3 consists of 14 residues. As DNA, the CDR3 is TGTGCCATCAGCTCCGGGCTCAACCAAGAGACCCAGTACTTC. It yields the protein CAISSGLNQETQYF.

This clonotype occurred many times. This rearrangement joins TRBV29-1 to TRBJ2-7; no firm D call. This CDR3 has 13 residues. V dropped 2 bases and J dropped 2 bases, with 10 bases sitting between them. Germline assignment: CDR1 SQVTM and CDR2 ANQGSEA. The CDR3 coding sequence is TGCAGCGTTGAAACCAGGACCCCCTACGAGCAGTACTTC. Protein product: CSVETRTPYEQYF.

This clonotype was observed a few times. The chain recombines TRBV10-1 with TRBJ2-2, with TRBD1 matching over 10 bases. J gave up 3 bases and V 2 bases, and 6 bases lay outside the gene matches. This CDR3 region has 17 residues. Germline CDR1 and CDR2: WNHNN and SYGVQD (reference sequence). The CDR3 is CASSEMTGTGDTGELFF. CDR3 in DNA: TGCGCCAGCAGTGAGATGACCGGGACAGGGGACACCGGGGAGCTGTTTTTT.

This clonotype showed up many times. The chain recombines TRBV6-5 with TRBJ2-1, with D hard to call. The CDR3 has 12 residues. Germline assignment: CDR1 MNHEY and CDR2 SVGAGI. Trimming took 5 bases from V and 6 from J, leaving 8 bases between them. CDR3 bases: TGTGCCAGCAGTGCCTCCACCAATGAGCAGTTCTTC. Residues: CASSASTNEQFF.

The chain carries TRBV7-2 and TRBJ2-5; TRBD2 is a possible D gene (6 bases). V dropped 8 bases and J dropped 2 bases, with 12 bases sitting between them. Germline CDR1 is SGHTA and CDR2 is FQGNSA. The CDR3 is made up of 13 amino acids. The CDR3 loop reads CASGLAVQETQYF. Here the CDR3 DNA reads TGTGCCAGCGGATTAGCGGTACAAGAGACCCAGTACTTC.

This clonotype was counted at least ten times. This chain connects TRBV6-1 to TRBJ2-3; a weak D match, TRBD1 (6 bases). V lost 5 bases and J 0 bases, leaving 9 bases between the germline ends. CDR3 length: 14 amino acids. In germline, CDR1 is MNHNS, CDR2 SASEGT. The chain's CDR3 is CASSTGQSTDTQYF. CDR3 sequence (DNA): TGTGCCAGCAGTACCGGACAGAGCACAGATACGCAGTATTTT.

This clonotype was detected ten times or more. This sequence joins TRBV20-1 and TRBJ2-5, with 8 bases lining up with TRBD2. With V trimmed by 3 bases and J by 6 bases, 9 bases remained unmatched. There are 14 residues in the CDR3. The germline CDR1 and CDR2 sequences are DFQATT and SNEGSKA (reference sequence). DNA of the CDR3: TGCAGTGCTAGCGGACGGGGGGGCAAGAAGACCCAGTACTTC. Translation: CSASGRGGKKTQYF.

This clonotype was counted ten times or more. This chain uses TRBV20-1 with TRBJ1-4; 9 positions match TRBD1. CDR3 length: 15 residues. V lost 1 base and J lost 5; bases outside the gene matches: 5. The germline V gene has CDR1 DFQATT and CDR2 SNEGSKA (reference sequence). The CDR3 DNA is TGCAGTGCTAGAGCTTTACAGGGGGCGAATGAAAAACTGTTTTTT. Its protein is CSARALQGANEKLFF.

In its sample, this clonotype was seen a few times. The chain couples TRBV5-4 to TRBJ1-1; D is perhaps TRBD1 (5 bases). The CDR3 is 13 amino acids. Germline CDR1 reads SGHNT; CDR2 reads YYREEE (reference sequence). V was trimmed by 4 bases and J by 6 bases, leaving 13 bases between them. In DNA, the CDR3 is TGTGCCAGCAGCGTACAAGGGGAAGCTGAAGCTTTCTTT. Translated: CASSVQGEAEAFF. The full variable domain, in which reference TRBV5-4 and TRBJ1-1 provide the parts outside the CDR3, is ETGVTQSPTHLIKTRGQQVTLRCSSQSGHNTVSWYQQALGQGPQFIFQYYREEENGRGNFPPRFSGLQFPNYSSELNVNALELDDSALYLCASSVQGEAEAFFGQGTRLTVV.

Ten or more counts support this clonotype. The J gene is TRBJ1-2, the V gene TRBV29-1; 9 nucleotides agree with TRBD1. Germline V gene sequence: CDR1 SQVTM, CDR2 ANQGSEA. The CDR3 consists of 14 residues. Unmatched junction bases numbered 6, after V lost 3 bases and J lost 4 bases. Here the CDR3 reads CSVDLGTGRYGYTF. In nucleotides, the CDR3 is TGCAGCGTTGATTTGGGGACAGGGCGCTATGGCTACACCTTC.

The gene calls are TRBV27 and TRBJ2-2; D is undetermined. Germline assignment: CDR1 MNHEY and CDR2 SMNVEV (reference sequence). V dropped 1 base and J dropped 0 bases, with 9 bases sitting between them. The CDR3 is 16 amino acids. This CDR3 is CASSLLGRANTGELFF. In nucleotides, the CDR3 is TGTGCCAGCAGTTTATTAGGGCGAGCGAACACCGGGGAGCTGTTTTTT.

The chain carries TRBV5-1 and TRBJ2-3; D possibly corresponds to TRBD2 (6 bases). The V end was cut by 4 bases, the J end by 3 bases, with 18 bases between. The CDR3 loop spans 16 amino acids. Germline V lookup: CDR1 SGHRS, CDR2 YFSETQ. CDR3 in amino acids: CASSHGTGRGTDTQYF. The CDR3 bases are TGCGCCAGCAGCCACGGGACCGGGCGGGGTACAGATACGCAGTATTTT.

There are a few counts of this clonotype. The chain is built from TRBV12-3 or TRBV12-4 and TRBJ2-7; perhaps TRBD1 as D (6 bases). The CDR3 loop spans 14 amino acids. V was pared by 8 bases and J by 0 bases, with 14 bases between. CDR3 in amino acids: CASAQGTGSYEQYF. CDR3 sequence (DNA): TGTGCCAGCGCCCAGGGGACCGGCTCCTACGAGCAGTACTTC.

The chain is built from TRBV7-9 and TRBJ1-1, with a weak D call TRBD1 (6 bases). There are 12 residues in the CDR3. V lost 4 bases, J lost 8 bases, and 11 bases lay in between. In germline, CDR1 is SEHNR, CDR2 FQNEAQ (reference sequence). The CDR3 DNA follows: TGTGCCAGCAGCTCAGGGACATTAGAAGCTTTCTTT. Translating it yields CASSSGTLEAFF.

This clonotype was found many times. The chain carries TRBV20-1 and TRBJ2-7; 8 nucleotides align to TRBD1. This CDR3 contains 13 residues. J lost 2 bases, V lost 5 bases, and 5 bases had no gene match. Germline values: CDR1 DFQATT, CDR2 SNEGSKA (reference sequence). The CDR3 is CSAWTGSTYEQYF. In DNA form, the CDR3 reads TGCAGTGCTTGGACAGGGTCAACCTACGAGCAGTACTTC.

This clonotype was seen only a few times. The rearrangement uses TRBV20-1 and TRBJ2-3; D not resolved. This CDR3 is 17 amino acids long. CDR1 is DFQATT, CDR2 SNEGSKA, per germline (reference sequence). The V gene lost 0 bases and the J gene lost 6 bases, with 22 bases spanning the gap. CDR3 in amino acids: CSARDYFSRHPADTQYF. CDR3 sequence (DNA): TGCAGTGCTAGAGATTACTTTAGTCGGCACCCCGCGGATACGCAGTATTTT.

This clonotype has at least ten counts. This chain connects TRBV20-1 to TRBJ2-5; perhaps TRBD2 as D (6 bases). Trimming took off 5 bases at V and 2 bases at J, with 18 bases between the two ends. The CDR3 runs to 15 residues. Germline assignment: CDR1 DFQATT and CDR2 SNEGSKA (reference sequence). CDR3: CSAVRGTRAQETQYF. DNA for the CDR3: TGCAGTGCTGTTCGGGGGACGCGTGCTCAAGAGACCCAGTACTTC.

This clonotype was seen a handful of times. The chain uses TRBV12-3 or TRBV12-4 and TRBJ2-5, with D perhaps TRBD1 (7 bases). The CDR3 is 16 amino acids. V lost 7 bases, J lost 5 bases, and 23 bases lay in between. The CDR3 DNA reads as TGTGCCAGCATGGGGGGAACAGGGGACGGTTGGGAGACCCAGTACTTC. Translated, it gives CASMGGTGDGWETQYF.